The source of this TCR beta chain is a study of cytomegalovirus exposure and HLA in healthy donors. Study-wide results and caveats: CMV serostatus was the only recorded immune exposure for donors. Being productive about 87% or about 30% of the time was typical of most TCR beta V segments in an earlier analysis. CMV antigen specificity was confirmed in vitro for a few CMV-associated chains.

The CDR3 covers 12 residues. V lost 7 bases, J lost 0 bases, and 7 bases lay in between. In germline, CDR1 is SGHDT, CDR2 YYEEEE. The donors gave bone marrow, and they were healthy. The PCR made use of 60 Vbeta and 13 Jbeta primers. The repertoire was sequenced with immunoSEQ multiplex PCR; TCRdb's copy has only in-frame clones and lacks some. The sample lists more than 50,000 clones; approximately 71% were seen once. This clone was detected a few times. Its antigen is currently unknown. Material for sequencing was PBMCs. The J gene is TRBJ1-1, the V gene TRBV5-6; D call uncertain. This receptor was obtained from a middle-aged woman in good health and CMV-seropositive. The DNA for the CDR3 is TGTGCCAGCGGTCGGGTGAACACTGAAGCTTTCTTT. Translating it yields CASGRVNTEAFF.